A single sample gave rise to the 24 T cell receptor beta chains below, sequenced in a study of blood T cell repertoires in COVID-19. Profiled with immunoSEQ multiplex PCR; TCRdb holds only in-frame clones, not every one. Among tens of thousands of clones, approximately 81% were seen once, and the ten largest hold about 3%. Sequencing input: peripheral blood. These receptors originate from a man in his 70s with COVID-19, enrolled during active disease.

By proportion, this clone is medium-sized. This chain connects TRBV7-8 to TRBJ1-2, with 11 bases identical to TRBD1. Trimming cost V 3 bases and J 6 bases; bases outside gene matches: 3. The CDR3 spans 14 residues. The germline V gene encodes CDR1 SGHVS and CDR2 FQNEAQ. CDR3 sequence (DNA): TGTGCCAGCAGCTTGCCGGGACAGGGGGATGGCTACACCTTC. It specifies CASSLPGQGDGYTF.

This chain joins TRBV27 and TRBJ2-3; D not resolved. CDR3 length: 15 amino acids. Between the trimmed V and J ends, which lost 2 bases and 1 base, there was a span of 10 bases. The germline V gene encodes CDR1 MNHEY and CDR2 SMNVEV (reference sequence). CDR3 bases: TGTGCCAGCAGTTTAATGGCGGTTGGCACAGATACGCAGTATTTT. Translation gives CASSLMAVGTDTQYF.

The chain combines TRBV7-9 with TRBJ2-5, with 8 bases aligning to TRBD2. The germline gives CDR1 SEHNR, CDR2 FQNEAQ (reference sequence). The CDR3 is 14 amino acids. V lost 5 bases, J lost 2 bases, and 4 bases stayed unmatched. The CDR3 spells CASSTAGAQETQYF. The CDR3 nucleotides are TGTGCCAGCAGCACAGCGGGAGCTCAAGAGACCCAGTACTTC. Combining the CDR3 with reference TRBV7-9 and TRBJ2-5 gives the whole variable domain DTGVSQNPRHKITKRGQNVTFRCDPISEHNRLYWYRQTLGQGPEFLTYFQNEAQLEKSRLLSDRFSAERPKGSFSTLEIQRTEQGDSAMYLCASSTAGAQETQYFGPGTRLLVL.

This clone was seen a few times. This chain connects TRBV12-3 or TRBV12-4 to TRBJ2-2; TRBD1 is a possible D gene (6 bases). V lost 6 bases, J lost 6 bases, and 11 bases lay in between. There are 13 residues in the CDR3. Here the CDR3 DNA reads TGTGCCAGCAGCACAGGGCCCTCCGGGGAGCTGTTTTTT. Its translation is CASSTGPSGELFF.

Written as DNA, the CDR3 is TGTGCCACCAGCAGGGACATACCCTACGAGCAGTACTTC. Translation gives CATSRDIPYEQYF. The chain couples TRBV15 to TRBJ2-7; possible D gene TRBD1, 5 bases. This CDR3 region has 13 residues. The V and J ends lost 3 bases and 2 bases respectively, with 8 bases between them. CDR1 and CDR2 from the germline V gene are LNHNV and YYDKDF (reference sequence).

The gene calls are TRBV4-2 and TRBJ2-7; 12 positions match TRBD1. The CDR3 has 16 residues. In germline, CDR1 is LGHNA, CDR2 YNFKEQ. The trim removed 4 bases at V and 1 base at J, leaving 5 bases unmatched. The CDR3 DNA sequence: TGTGCCAGCAGCCGGAAGGGACAGGGGGCATCCTACGAGCAGTACTTC. This codes for CASSRKGQGASYEQYF.

A few counts support this clone. The chain recombines TRBV28 with TRBJ1-5, with 7 nucleotides matching TRBD1. V shed 8 bases, J shed 0 bases, and the junction held 4 bases outside the gene matches. CDR3 length: 14 residues. Germline assignment: CDR1 MDHEN and CDR2 SYDVKM. The CDR3: CASSGGGSNQPQHF. CDR3 nucleotides: TGTGCCAGCTCAGGGGGTGGTAGCAATCAGCCCCAGCATTTT.

The chain has TRBV2 and TRBJ2-7; 9 bases map to TRBD1. V lost 6 bases, J lost 4 bases, and 13 bases stayed unmatched. This CDR3 has 16 amino acids. Germline V gives CDR1 SNHLY, CDR2 FYNNEI. The CDR3 coding sequence is TGTGCCAGCAGCGAATCCACGGGGACAGGGAAATACGAGCAGTACTTC. Protein sequence: CASSESTGTGKYEQYF.

The rearrangement links TRBV5-6 to TRBJ2-7, with D maybe TRBD2 (5 bases). V dropped 1 base and J dropped 2 bases, with 10 bases sitting between them. Germline lookup yields CDR1 SGHDT and CDR2 YYEEEE. CDR3 length: 14 amino acids. CDR3 amino acids: CASSLRGQTYEQYF. The DNA of the CDR3 is TGTGCCAGCAGCTTGCGCGGGCAAACCTACGAGCAGTACTTC.

The rearrangement joins TRBV11-1 to TRBJ2-7, with D maybe TRBD2 (6 bases). The CDR3 runs 15 residues. Trimming shortened V by 1 base and J by 0 bases, and 10 bases separated the two germline ends. CDR1 SGHAT and CDR2 FQDESV come from the germline V gene (reference sequence). DNA of the CDR3: TGTGCCAGCAGCTTAGGACGGGGGAGCTCCTACGAGCAGTACTTC. Its protein is CASSLGRGSSYEQYF.

This chain links TRBV2 with TRBJ1-5; tentative D call: TRBD1 (6 bases). The CDR3 consists of 15 residues. Per the germline V gene, CDR1 is SNHLY and CDR2 is FYNNEI. V lost 4 bases to trimming and J lost 7 bases, with 17 bases between them. For the CDR3, the DNA is TGTGCCAGCAGTGGGGGGCCCGGGGCCTGGCAGCCCCAGCATTTT. Encoded protein: CASSGGPGAWQPQHF.

V gene TRBV28 combines with J gene TRBJ1-5; possibly TRBD1 for D (5 bases). The CDR3 sequence is 15 residues long. Trimming took off 8 bases at V and 4 bases at J, with 18 bases between the two ends. Germline V gives CDR1 MDHEN, CDR2 SYDVKM. CDR3 protein: CASSLPAGTNQPQHF. CDR3 coding DNA: TGTGCCAGCTCCCTCCCGGCAGGGACTAATCAGCCCCAGCATTTT. Supplemented by reference TRBV28 and TRBJ1-5, the full variable domain reads DVKVTQSSRYLVKRTGEKVFLECVQDMDHENMFWYRQDPGLGLRLIYFSYDVKMKEKGDIPEGYSVSREKKERFSLILESASTNQTSMYLCASSLPAGTNQPQHFGDGTRLSIL.

The rearrangement joins TRBV3-1 (or the pseudogene TRBV3-2) to TRBJ2-1; 13 positions agree with TRBD2. V shed 0 bases, J shed 4 bases, and the junction held 3 bases outside the gene matches. The CDR3 runs to 17 residues. The germline CDR1 and CDR2 sequences are LGHDT and YNNKEL (reference sequence). CDR3 sequence reads: CASSQDLLAGGYNEQFF. DNA of the CDR3: TGTGCCAGCAGCCAAGATCTACTAGCGGGAGGGTACAATGAGCAGTTCTTC.

J is TRBJ2-4 and V is TRBV3-1 (or the pseudogene TRBV3-2), with a tentative D call TRBD1 (6 bases). The CDR3 totals 16 residues. CDR1 and CDR2 (germline): LGHDT, YNNKEL (reference sequence). Trimming left V 0 bases short and J 4 bases short, with 13 bases between. CDR3 protein: CASSQEGLGTKNIQYF. CDR3 DNA: TGTGCCAGCAGCCAAGAGGGTCTAGGGACAAAAAACATTCAGTACTTC.

The chain has TRBV18 and TRBJ1-5; D not certain. Trimming cost V 1 base and J 0 bases, with 10 bases left between them. CDR1 and CDR2 (germline): KGHSH, LQKENI. The CDR3 loop spans 16 amino acids. CDR3 sequence: CASSPRGDYSNQPQHF. CDR3 nucleotide sequence: TGTGCCAGCTCACCACGAGGAGATTATAGCAATCAGCCCCAGCATTTT.

This clone has only one observation. V and J are TRBV24-1 and TRBJ1-2; 9 bases are shared with TRBD1. V shed 4 bases, J shed 0 bases, and the junction held 5 bases outside the gene matches. Looked up from germline, CDR1 is KGHDR and CDR2 is SFDVKD. The CDR3 extends over 16 amino acids. The DNA of the CDR3 is TGTGCCACCAGTGAGTCCGGACAGGGGACTAACTATGGCTACACCTTC. Residues: CATSESGQGTNYGYTF.

The CDR3 DNA is TGTGCCTGGAGAGGGACACCCGGGGCCGGGGAGCTGTTTTTT. Its translation is CAWRGTPGAGELFF. The V call is TRBV30, the J call TRBJ2-2, with D perhaps matching TRBD1 (6 bases). The CDR3 has 14 residues. Between the trimmed V and J ends, which lost 3 bases and 6 bases, there was a span of 14 bases. Germline CDR1 and CDR2: GTSNPN and SVGIG (reference sequence).

The chain employs TRBV5-4 and TRBJ2-2; perhaps TRBD1 as D (6 bases). Per the germline V gene, CDR1 is SGHNT and CDR2 is YYREEE (reference sequence). V lost 4 bases and J lost 4, with 17 bases in between. This CDR3 has 16 residues. The CDR3 region is CASSLNTGTSTGELFF. The CDR3 nucleotides read TGTGCCAGCAGCCTAAATACCGGGACAAGCACCGGGGAGCTGTTTTTT.

The chain carries TRBV5-1 and TRBJ2-1; tentatively, D is TRBD1 (6 bases). This CDR3 contains 13 residues. CDR1 is SGHRS and CDR2 is YFSETQ in the germline V gene. V was shortened by 1 base and J by 9 bases, with 11 bases between the two germline ends. CDR3 protein: CASSLYRESEQFF. The CDR3 DNA sequence: TGCGCCAGCAGCTTGTACAGGGAGAGTGAGCAGTTCTTC.

The chain carries TRBV9 and TRBJ2-7; 9 positions agree with TRBD1. The V segment lost 0 bases and the J segment 6 bases; nucleotides outside the gene matches: 4. CDR1 is SGDLS, CDR2 YYNGEE, per germline. The CDR3 contains 14 residues. The CDR3 sequence is CASSVEDRGFEQYF. In nucleotides, the CDR3 is TGTGCCAGCAGCGTAGAGGACAGGGGTTTCGAGCAGTACTTC.

The chain employs TRBV7-2 and TRBJ2-1; 10 bases line up with TRBD2. V lost 2 bases and J lost 1; bases outside the gene matches: 5. The CDR3 covers 17 residues. Germline V CDR1 and CDR2: SGHTA, FQGNSA. The CDR3 loop is CASSLTAGGPSYNEQFF. CDR3 bases: TGTGCCAGCAGCTTAACAGCGGGAGGGCCTTCCTACAATGAGCAGTTCTTC. Complete variable domain (other parts from reference TRBV7-2 and TRBJ2-1): GAGVSQSPSNKVTEKGKDVELRCDPISGHTALYWYRQSLGQGLEFLIYFQGNSAPDKSGLPSDRFSAERTGGSVSTLTIQRTQQEDSAVYLCASSLTAGGPSYNEQFFGPGTRLTVL.

The chain links TRBV5-1 to TRBJ2-1; D is unclear. V lost 4 bases and J 7 bases, leaving 9 bases between the germline ends. Per germline, CDR1 SGHRS and CDR2 YFSETQ. CDR3 length equals 12 residues. CDR3 coding DNA: TGCGCCAGCAGCACCCAGGTAAATGAGCAGTTCTTC. It codes for CASSTQVNEQFF.

The chain's CDR3 is CASSLLAGGTDTQYF. The CDR3, as DNA: TGTGCCAGCAGTTTATTAGCGGGAGGGACAGATACGCAGTATTTT. The chain joins TRBV27 to TRBJ2-3; TRBD2 agrees at 11 bases. J gave up 3 bases and V 1 base, and 0 bases lay outside the gene matches. The germline CDR1 and CDR2 sequences are MNHEY and SMNVEV (reference sequence). This CDR3 comprises 15 residues.

This clone was observed a handful of times. Here the CDR3 reads CASSITGVARSPLHF. CDR3 bases: TGTGCCAGCAGCATCACAGGGGTGGCGAGGTCACCCCTCCACTTT. This chain uses TRBV7-2 with TRBJ1-6, with TRBD1 identical over 7 bases. J was trimmed by 10 bases and V by 5 bases; bases with no gene match: 11. The germline gives CDR1 SGHTA, CDR2 FQGNSA. This CDR3 comprises 15 residues.